This record concerns one T cell receptor (beta chain) sequence. This entry comes from a study of blood T cell repertoires in COVID-19. Overall study: Sources were T cells, B-cell-depleted T cells, or PBMCs; the material itself was cDNA or gDNA.

Per the original methods: Cell counts per sample came from amplifying reference gene primers. Generated by immunoSEQ multiplex PCR, the TCRdb table keeps only in-frame clones and is missing some. V and J calls and clone size are copied from that table; D and trimming were computed from the DNA. The table includes fewer than 400,000 clones, 80% to 90% detected once. The J segment lost 2 bases and the V segment lost 5 bases, leaving 10 bases of the junction unmatched. Germline CDR1 SGHTA, CDR2 FQGNSA. The CDR3 loop spans 16 amino acids. Assignment of participants to cohorts was predicated upon participant-reported clinical history. Recovered status applied to Cohort 3 donors who had two consecutive negative PCRs. It also applied to those with clearance or with symptom resolution.

The clonotype comes from a man between 25 and 39 years old who had recovered from COVID-19. Sequences were obtained from PBMCs or T cells enriched from blood (not recorded which). The genes are TRBV7-2 and TRBJ2-7, with TRBD1 matching 9 bases. The CDR3 loop reads CASSIAATGGTYEQYF. In DNA form, the CDR3 reads TGTGCCAGCAGCATCGCAGCGACAGGGGGGACCTACGAGCAGTACTTC. The full variable domain, rest sourced from reference TRBV7-2 and TRBJ2-7, is GAGVSQSPSNKVTEKGKDVELRCDPISGHTALYWYRQSLGQGLEFLIYFQGNSAPDKSGLPSDRFSAERTGGSVSTLTIQRTQQEDSAVYLCASSIAATGGTYEQYFGPGTRLTVT.